Below, 22 T cell receptor beta chains from the same sample are listed, as sequenced in a study of T-cell memory formation after mild COVID-19. TCRdb reprocessed the 5' RACE reads via MiXCR and lists one record per CDR3 protein. The sample has roughly 480,000 distinct CDR3 sequences, around 25% seen once. Specimen: PBMCs or a T cell subset sorted from them (not recorded which). Source of these receptors: an adult woman who had mild COVID-19 (a few samples of this study predate the infection). Cell type and time point are not known.

The rearrangement joins TRBV24-1 to TRBJ2-1; D is possibly TRBD2 (5 bases). With 0 bases removed from V and 3 bases from J, the gap between germline ends came to 11 bases. From germline, CDR1 is KGHDR and CDR2 SFDVKD. This CDR3 is 16 amino acids long. CDR3 loop: CATSDLRASGYNEQFF. CDR3 DNA sequence: TGTGCCACCAGTGATTTGAGGGCAAGCGGCTACAATGAGCAGTTCTTC.

The table lists this clonotype with a few counts. The germline gene is not matched at one end of the junction; a read error may be the cause. This chain connects TRBV7-3 to TRBJ2-1; 8 positions match TRBD2. This CDR3 is built from 16 residues. Germline CDR1 is SGHTA and CDR2 is FQGTGA. The CDR3 reads CAGSRASAGGYNEQFF. Written as DNA, the CDR3 is TGTGCCGGCAGCCGAGCCTCGGCGGGAGGATACAATGAGCAGTTCTTC.

This chain joins TRBV30 and TRBJ2-2; no clear D gene. Germline CDR1 GTSNPN, CDR2 SVGIG (reference sequence). V was trimmed by 2 bases and J by 5 bases, leaving 6 bases between them. The CDR3 has 12 residues. In DNA, the CDR3 is TGTGCCTGGAGTTTGCAAACCGGGGAGCTGTTTTTT. Translated, it gives CAWSLQTGELFF.

In this sample, this clonotype turned up a few times. The rearrangement joins TRBV7-3 to TRBJ2-2; possibly TRBD1 for D (6 bases). The germline V gene has CDR1 SGHTA and CDR2 FQGTGA. This CDR3 region has 14 residues. V lost 5 bases and J lost 5, with 12 bases in between. The CDR3 DNA reads as TGTGCCAGCAGCCCCCACAGGGATACCGGGGAGCTGTTTTTT. Protein sequence: CASSPHRDTGELFF.

This clonotype appeared a few times. The J gene is TRBJ2-5, the V gene TRBV6-2 or TRBV6-3; 13 nucleotides agree with TRBD2. Germline CDR1 and CDR2: MNHEY and SVGEGT. V shed 2 bases and J 2 bases; nucleotides not matched to a gene: 8. The CDR3 is 18 residues long. The CDR3 sequence: CASSYRTSGRQRQETQYF. The CDR3 DNA reads TGTGCCAGCAGTTACCGGACTAGCGGGAGACAGAGGCAAGAGACCCAGTACTTC.

This chain joins TRBV7-8 and TRBJ2-1; D not certain. Trimming cost V 1 base and J 3 bases, with 4 bases left between them. The length of the CDR3 is 13 residues. The germline CDR1 and CDR2 sequences are SGHVS and FQNEAQ. The CDR3 DNA sequence: TGTGCCAGCAGCTTAGAGAACTACAATGAGCAGTTCTTC. Its protein is CASSLENYNEQFF.

The V and J genes are TRBV13 and TRBJ2-1, with 15 bases matching TRBD2. Trimming took 3 bases from V and 8 from J; bases not matched to a gene: 11. From germline, CDR1 is PRHDT and CDR2 FYEKMQ (reference sequence). This CDR3 has 18 residues. CDR3 sequence reads: CASSLGLAGGYQFHEQFF. The CDR3 nucleotides read TGTGCCAGCAGCTTGGGACTAGCGGGGGGCTATCAATTTCATGAGCAGTTCTTC.

The sample holds a few counts of this clonotype. The rearrangement uses TRBV20-1 and TRBJ1-1, with 9 positions matching TRBD1. This CDR3 spans 15 amino acids. Germline V gene lookup returns CDR1 DFQATT and CDR2 SNEGSKA (reference sequence). V shed 6 bases and J 5 bases; nucleotides not matched to a gene: 13. The CDR3 DNA follows: TGCAGTGCAAGGGAGTGGACAGGGGATTTAACTGAAGCTTTCTTT. It translates to CSAREWTGDLTEAFF.

The gene calls are TRBV4-1 and TRBJ2-1; the match to TRBD1 covers 8 bases. CDR3 size: 15 residues. J lost 6 bases, V lost 1 base, and 5 bases had no gene match. CDR1 and CDR2 from the germline V gene are MGHRA and YSYEKL. The CDR3 protein is CASSQGQGASNEQFF. CDR3 in DNA: TGCGCCAGCAGCCAAGGTCAGGGGGCGAGCAATGAGCAGTTCTTC.

V is TRBV4-1 and J is TRBJ2-7, with 12 bases matching TRBD2. The CDR3 length is 18 residues. After removal of 2 bases from V and 2 bases from J, the junction contained 10 bases not matched to a gene. The germline CDR1 and CDR2 sequences are MGHRA and YSYEKL. As DNA, the CDR3 is TGCGCCAGCAGCCAATGGGTGACTAGCGGGAGCGGCACCTACGAGCAGTACTTC. Protein product: CASSQWVTSGSGTYEQYF.

The chain links TRBV12-3 or TRBV12-4 to TRBJ1-1; 11 positions agree with TRBD1. V lost 7 bases to trimming and J lost 5 bases; unmatched junction nucleotides: 18. This CDR3 has 18 residues. CDR3 sequence (DNA): TGTGCCAGCACCGATCCCCAAACTCGGACAGGGGGCGTAACTGAAGCTTTCTTT. Amino acid sequence: CASTDPQTRTGGVTEAFF.

V gene TRBV7-2 combines with J gene TRBJ1-2, with unresolved D. V was shortened by 4 bases and J by 7 bases, with 7 bases between the two germline ends. Per germline, CDR1 SGHTA and CDR2 FQGNSA. This CDR3 is 11 amino acids long. DNA of the CDR3: TGTGCCAGCAGCTCGATAGGTGGCTACACCTTC. Residues: CASSSIGGYTF.

This rearrangement joins TRBV4-3 to TRBJ2-1; weak D call: TRBD2 (6 bases). The CDR3 length is 16 residues. Germline values: CDR1 LGHNA, CDR2 YSLEER. Deletions cut 4 bases from V and 4 bases from J, with 17 bases between. CDR3 nucleotides: TGCGCCAGCAGCCGCCTACTAGCTGGTCTGTACAATGAGCAGTTCTTC. It specifies CASSRLLAGLYNEQFF.

This rearrangement joins TRBV15 to TRBJ2-2; 9 positions match TRBD1. This CDR3 spans 19 amino acids. The germline gives CDR1 LNHNV, CDR2 YYDKDF (reference sequence). The J segment lost 6 bases and the V segment lost 5 bases, leaving 19 bases of the junction unmatched. CDR3 loop: CATSPRVPSGTGSAGELFF. The CDR3 region has the DNA TGTGCCACCAGCCCAAGAGTCCCCTCCGGGACAGGGTCCGCCGGGGAGCTGTTTTTT.

This sequence joins TRBV5-6 and TRBJ2-5; 16 nucleotides agree with TRBD2. CDR1 and CDR2 (germline): SGHDT, YYEEEE. With V trimmed by 4 bases and J by 5 bases, 11 bases remained unmatched. This CDR3 comprises 18 residues. CDR3 sequence (DNA): TGTGCCAGCAGCATAGGGACTAGCGGGAGGGCCAAACATGAGACCCAGTACTTC. Protein: CASSIGTSGRAKHETQYF.

The chain has TRBV2 and TRBJ1-1, with TRBD1 matching 9 bases. J was trimmed by 6 bases and V by 10 bases; bases with no gene match: 9. The CDR3 length is 13 residues. Germline V gives CDR1 SNHLY, CDR2 FYNNEI. CDR3 nucleotides: TGTGCCATCCCGGACAGGGGAGGAGCTGAAGCTTTCTTT. Its protein is CAIPDRGGAEAFF.

The table lists this clonotype with many counts. The chain is built from TRBV12-3 or TRBV12-4 and TRBJ1-1, with 8 bases matching TRBD1. The CDR3 contains 16 residues. The trim removed 3 bases at V and 1 base at J, leaving 7 bases unmatched. The CDR3 DNA reads as TGTGCCAGCAGTTTGGGACCGGACAGGGCGAACACTGAAGCTTTCTTT. Residues: CASSLGPDRANTEAFF.

This chain connects TRBV20-1 to TRBJ2-4; no clear D. V was cut by 3 bases and J by 3 bases, with 9 bases left in between. Germline assignment: CDR1 DFQATT and CDR2 SNEGSKA (reference sequence). The CDR3 spans 13 residues. The CDR3, as DNA: TGCAGTGCTAGCTATCCAGGCAAAAACATTCAGTACTTC. This encodes CSASYPGKNIQYF.

The chain combines TRBV12-3 or TRBV12-4 with TRBJ2-1; tentatively, D is TRBD2 (6 bases). The germline V and J ends were trimmed by 1 base and 6 bases, with 13 bases remaining between them. The CDR3 spans 15 residues. CDR3 DNA sequence: TGTGCCAGCAGTTTAGGGGACTTCCTTGGCAATGAGCAGTTCTTC. Translation: CASSLGDFLGNEQFF.

V gene TRBV5-1 combines with J gene TRBJ2-1; D unresolved. The length of the CDR3 is 14 residues. CDR1 SGHRS and CDR2 YFSETQ come from the germline V gene. V lost 0 bases, J lost 5 bases, and 9 bases lay in between. CDR3 DNA sequence: TGCGCCAGCAGCTTGGGAGATTTTAACAATGAGCAGTTCTTC. Protein product: CASSLGDFNNEQFF.

CDR3 in amino acids: CASSRSWGDYGYTF. The CDR3 bases are TGTGCCAGCAGCCGATCGTGGGGGGACTATGGCTACACCTTC. This chain links TRBV7-2 with TRBJ1-2; a possible D gene is TRBD1 (5 bases). Between the trimmed V and J ends, which lost 5 bases and 3 bases, there was a span of 13 bases. The CDR3 sequence is 14 residues long. Germline lookup yields CDR1 SGHTA and CDR2 FQGNSA.

This sequence joins TRBV9 and TRBJ2-5, with D perhaps TRBD1 (5 bases). Germline values: CDR1 SGDLS, CDR2 YYNGEE. This CDR3 comprises 14 residues. V lost 3 bases to trimming and J lost 1 base, with 10 bases between them. DNA of the CDR3: TGTGCCAGCAGCGCGACAGTTATCCAAGAGACCCAGTACTTC. As protein: CASSATVIQETQYF.